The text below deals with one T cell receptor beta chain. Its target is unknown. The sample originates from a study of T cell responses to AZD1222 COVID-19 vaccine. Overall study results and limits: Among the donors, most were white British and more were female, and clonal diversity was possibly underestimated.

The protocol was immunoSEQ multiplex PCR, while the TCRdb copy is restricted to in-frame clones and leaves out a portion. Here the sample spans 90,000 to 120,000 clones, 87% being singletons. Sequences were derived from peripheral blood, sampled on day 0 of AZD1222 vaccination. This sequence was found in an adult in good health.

The CDR3 protein is CASSQMGGGELFF. The DNA of the CDR3 is TGTGCCAGCAGCCAAATGGGTGGAGGGGAGCTGTTTTTT. The J gene is TRBJ2-2, the V gene TRBV3-1 (or the pseudogene TRBV3-2); D not certain. The V end was cut by 2 bases, the J end by 8 bases, with 9 bases between. The CDR3 totals 13 residues. CDR1 LGHDT and CDR2 YNNKEL come from the germline V gene (reference sequence).